Sequencing of this T cell receptor (beta chain) was carried out in a study of T-cell reconstitution after alpha-beta-depleted transplantation in children. Unique molecular identifiers were used in preparing the TCRbeta library. One entry per CDR3 protein results from TCRdb running MiXCR on the PCR reads. The sample includes about 360,000 distinct CDR3 sequences, 13% of them seen just once. V shed 1 base and J shed 5 bases, with 13 bases lying between them. Germline-derived CDR1 and CDR2 are LGHDT and YNNKEL (reference sequence). There are 15 residues in the CDR3. At least ten counts were recorded for this clonotype.

The TCR comes from a human donor who donated a stem cell graft to a child with Fanconi anemia. The sequencing used PBMCs, collected from the stem cell graft. This chain joins TRBV3-1 and TRBJ2-3; D is uncertain. CDR3 coding DNA: TGTGCCAGCAGCCAAGCGCCTCTTTCCCGAGATACGCAGTATTTT. Amino acids: CASSQAPLSRDTQYF.